The clone carrying this T cell receptor (beta chain) was detected ten times or more. Its antigen is currently unknown. These data belong to a study of T cells after yellow fever vaccination. Points from the study as a whole: Repertoires obtained by FACS sorting could include abundant clonotypes that entered as contaminants from the bulk population. A faster peak, day 5 versus 15, was reached by the weaker secondary response. Clonotypes shared by both compartments, CD4 and CD8, made up a small share.

Each CDR3 protein is one row after TCRdb ran MiXCR on the 5' RACE reads. The sample has about 320,000 distinct CDR3 sequences, approximately 4% seen once. Per germline, CDR1 MNHNY and CDR2 SVGAGI (reference sequence). The CDR3 is 13 amino acids. Trimming left V 5 bases short and J 1 base short, with 5 bases between. This receptor was identified in a man between 18 and 35 years old who received the YFV17D yellow fever vaccine. The starting material was PBMCs, obtained 15 days after the yellow fever booster vaccination. The chain links TRBV6-6 to TRBJ2-2, with unresolved D. DNA of the CDR3: TGTGCCAGCAGTAAGAAGAACACCGGGGAGCTGTTTTTT. Translating gives CASSKKNTGELFF.